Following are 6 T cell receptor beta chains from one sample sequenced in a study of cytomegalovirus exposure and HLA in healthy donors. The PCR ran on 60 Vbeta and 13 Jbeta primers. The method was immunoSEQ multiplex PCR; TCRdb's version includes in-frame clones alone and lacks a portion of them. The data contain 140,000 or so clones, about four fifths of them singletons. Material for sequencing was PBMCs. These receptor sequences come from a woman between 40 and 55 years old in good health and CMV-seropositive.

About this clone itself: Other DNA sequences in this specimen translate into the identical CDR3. The CDR3 here is CASSIRGETQYF. CDR3 bases: TGTGCCAGTAGTATTCGCGGAGAGACCCAGTACTTC. The chain combines TRBV19 with TRBJ2-5; D call uncertain. This CDR3 comprises 12 residues. The germline V and J ends were trimmed by 3 bases and 4 bases, with 6 bases remaining between them. Germline CDR1 LNHDA, CDR2 SQIVND (reference sequence).

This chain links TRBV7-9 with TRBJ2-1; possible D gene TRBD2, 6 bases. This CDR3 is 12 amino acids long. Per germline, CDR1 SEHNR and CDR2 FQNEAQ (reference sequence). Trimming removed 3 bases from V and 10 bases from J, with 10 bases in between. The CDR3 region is CASSFSGPEQFF. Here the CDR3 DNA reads TGTGCCAGCAGCTTTAGCGGACCGGAGCAGTTCTTC.

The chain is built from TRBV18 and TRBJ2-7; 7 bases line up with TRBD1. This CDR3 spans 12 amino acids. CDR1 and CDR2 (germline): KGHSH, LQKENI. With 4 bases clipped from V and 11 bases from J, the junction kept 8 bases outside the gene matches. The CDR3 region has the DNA TGTGCCAGCTCACAGGGACAGACTTCGAAGTACTTC. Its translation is CASSQGQTSKYF.

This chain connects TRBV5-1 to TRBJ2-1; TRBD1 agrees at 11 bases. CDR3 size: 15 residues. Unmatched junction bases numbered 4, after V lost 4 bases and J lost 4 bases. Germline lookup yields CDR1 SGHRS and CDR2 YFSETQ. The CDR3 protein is CASSADRGRYNEQFF. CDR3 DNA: TGCGCCAGCAGCGCGGACAGGGGGCGTTACAATGAGCAGTTCTTC.

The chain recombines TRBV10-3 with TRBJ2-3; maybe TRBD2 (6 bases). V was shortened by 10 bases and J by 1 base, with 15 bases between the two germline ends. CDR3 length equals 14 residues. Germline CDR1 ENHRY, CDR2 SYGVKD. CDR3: CATGGRRGTDTQYF. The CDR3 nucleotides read TGTGCCACCGGGGGTAGGAGGGGCACAGATACGCAGTATTTT.

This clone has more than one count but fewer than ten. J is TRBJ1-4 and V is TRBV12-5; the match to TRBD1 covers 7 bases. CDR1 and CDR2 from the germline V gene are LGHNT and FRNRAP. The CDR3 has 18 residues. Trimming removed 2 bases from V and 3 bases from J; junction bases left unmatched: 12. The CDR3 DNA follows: TGTGCTAGTGGTTTGCCACGGGAGGGGGCAGCAGCTAATGAAAAACTGTTTTTT. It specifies CASGLPREGAAANEKLFF.